This TCR beta chain emerged from a study of beta chain features in type 1 diabetes. What was sequenced were expressed TCRB transcripts, since all of the isolated RNA had been reverse transcribed. Produced via immunoSEQ multiplex PCR; TCRdb's table is partial and in-frame only. The sample yields around 310,000 clones, approximately 9.9% seen once. This clone was recorded a few times. Trimming removed 6 bases from V and 4 bases from J, with 4 bases in between. The germline V gene encodes CDR1 MNHNY and CDR2 SVGAGI (reference sequence). The CDR3 extends over 11 amino acids. Sequencing input: naive CD4+ T cells from blood. This clonotype was obtained from a woman in her thirties in good health. V is TRBV6-6 and J is TRBJ1-3, with no clear D. The CDR3 sequence is CASRLGNTIYF. CDR3 in DNA: TGTGCCAGCAGGCTAGGAAACACCATATATTTT.